A selection of T cell receptor beta chains follows, all from one sample in a study of metastatic and nonmetastatic thyroid tumors. MiXCR was used by TCRdb to re-call the PCR reads. Among approximately 7,000 clones listed, about a sixth were seen once. The sequenced sample was adjacent normal tissue. The receptors come from a male donor with papillary thyroid cancer or a benign thyroid nodule (not recorded which). Some clones in this sample may be carry-over from other donors' samples. CDR3s include the opening cysteine and the closing phenylalanine or tryptophan. Size values are once, few and many counts, or a class for expanded clones, and some rows have none.

j_call	clone_size	v_call	cdr3_aa
TRBJ1-5	-	TRBV7-8	CASSSTPGNQPQHF
TRBJ1-1	-	TRBV10-3	CAISGATEAFF
TRBJ1-5	-	TRBV20-1	CSARLRANQPQHF
TRBJ2-7	few	TRBV20-1	CSAPSGSWMGEQYF
TRBJ1-2	many	TRBV6-9	CASSYSGTGLDGYTF
TRBJ2-1	many	TRBV20-1	CSARPWTAINEQFF
TRBJ1-1	few	TRBV27	CASSSPGAMNTEAFF
TRBJ1-4	medium-sized	TRBV12-3/TRBV12-4	CASSLARSGVYEKLFF
TRBJ2-3	-	TRBV10-3	CAISDRGRLSTDTQYF
TRBJ2-3	few	TRBV27	CASRPSNLEADTQYF
TRBJ2-3	medium-sized	TRBV20-1	CSARHMGESTDTQYF
TRBJ2-3	many	TRBV2	CASSEALRDTQYF
TRBJ2-7	few	TRBV19	CASSTLGGEQYF
TRBJ1-1	few	TRBV12-3/TRBV12-4	CASTRDRRTEAFF
TRBJ2-7	-	TRBV30	CAWSVGSREGRQYF
TRBJ1-2	many	TRBV10-3	CAISESRGARNYGYTF
TRBJ1-5	-	TRBV19	CASRKDNSNQPQHF
TRBJ2-2	-	TRBV6-1	CASHRSGSNTGELFF
TRBJ1-2	few	TRBV6-1	CASSPDRTRGYTF
TRBJ2-7	many	TRBV30	CALGQGGEQYF
TRBJ2-3	medium-sized	TRBV2	CASSESVGGANTQYF
TRBJ2-3	many	TRBV12-3/TRBV12-4	CASSLAGADTQYF
TRBJ1-2	few	TRBV20-1	CSARNAYDYGYTF
TRBJ2-3	-	TRBV11-3	CASSYNSGADTQYF
TRBJ2-2	many	TRBV18	CASSPLRGQNTGELFF
TRBJ2-3	-	TRBV6-2/TRBV6-3	CASTGGAKDTQYF
TRBJ2-1	many	TRBV28	CASSFHGGSYNEQFF
TRBJ1-6	-	TRBV14	CASSPRGGGDSPLHF
TRBJ1-2	-	TRBV30	CAWGPGQHYGYTF
TRBJ2-2	few	TRBV27	CASRVQTNTGELFF
TRBJ1-2	medium-sized	TRBV7-9	CASSLTNRVDYGYTF
TRBJ2-2	-	TRBV4-2	CASSQVGDLAGELFF
TRBJ1-6	few	TRBV27	CASCRQGGIVSPLHF
TRBJ1-2	-	TRBV6-5	CASSYSGVYGYTF
TRBJ1-6	medium-sized	TRBV9	CASSVEEDYNSPLHF
TRBJ1-5	few	TRBV30	CAWSVQGLGNQPQHF
TRBJ1-5	few	TRBV28	CASSREGNQPQHF
TRBJ2-3	-	TRBV28	CASSFGDPPHTQYF
TRBJ1-4	few	TRBV30	CACVLGEKLFF
TRBJ2-5	-	TRBV5-1	CASSWGSYETQYF
TRBJ2-1	many	TRBV7-7	CASSLDASGSSNEQFF
TRBJ2-3	-	TRBV15	CATSRGGGGKGTDTQYF
TRBJ1-5	medium-sized	TRBV2	CASSVYRGLNQPQHF
TRBJ2-7	few	TRBV28	CASRPRTGLTYEQYF
TRBJ1-2	many	TRBV19	CASSPGQRRYTF
TRBJ2-1	few	TRBV27	CASSFLRAGEQFF
TRBJ2-5	many	TRBV5-5	CASSSPIGVGRETQYF
TRBJ1-2	-	TRBV12-3/TRBV12-4	CASSFSLYSVYGYTF
TRBJ1-3	-	TRBV11-2	CASSLGSSGGNTIYF
TRBJ2-1	many	TRBV20-1	CSARPSFAGVGFF